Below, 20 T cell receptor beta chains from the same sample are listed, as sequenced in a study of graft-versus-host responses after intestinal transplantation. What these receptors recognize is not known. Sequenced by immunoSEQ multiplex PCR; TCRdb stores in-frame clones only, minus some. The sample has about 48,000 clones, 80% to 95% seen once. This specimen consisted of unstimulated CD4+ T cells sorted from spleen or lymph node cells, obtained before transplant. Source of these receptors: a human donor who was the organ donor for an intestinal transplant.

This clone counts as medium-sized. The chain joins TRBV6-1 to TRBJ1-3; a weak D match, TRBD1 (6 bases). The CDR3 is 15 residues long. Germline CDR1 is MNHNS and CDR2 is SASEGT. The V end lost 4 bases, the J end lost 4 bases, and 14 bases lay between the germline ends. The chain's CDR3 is CASSAAGDAGNTIYF. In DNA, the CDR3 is TGTGCCAGCAGTGCCGCAGGGGACGCCGGAAACACCATATATTTT.

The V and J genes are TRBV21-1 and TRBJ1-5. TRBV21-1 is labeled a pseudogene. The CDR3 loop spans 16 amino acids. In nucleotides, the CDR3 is TGTGCCAGCAGCCCCACCCGTACCTACCGGGATCAGCCCCAGCATTTT. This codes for CASSPTRTYRDQPQHF.

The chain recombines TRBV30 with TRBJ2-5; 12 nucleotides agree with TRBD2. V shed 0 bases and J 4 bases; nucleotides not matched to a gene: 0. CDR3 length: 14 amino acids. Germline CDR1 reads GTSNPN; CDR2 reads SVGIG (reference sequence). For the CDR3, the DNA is TGTGCCTGGAGTGTGACTAGCGGGAGAGAGACCCAGTACTTC. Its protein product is CAWSVTSGRETQYF.

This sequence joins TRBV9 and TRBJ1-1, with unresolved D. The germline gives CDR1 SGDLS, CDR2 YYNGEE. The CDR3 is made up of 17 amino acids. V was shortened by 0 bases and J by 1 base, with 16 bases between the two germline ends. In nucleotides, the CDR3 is TGTGCCAGCAGCGTAGGTGCTCGGATGGGTGGGAACACTGAAGCTTTCTTT. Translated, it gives CASSVGARMGGNTEAFF.

Written as DNA, the CDR3 is TGCGCCAGCAGCCGGTACCTGGGAGAGACCCAGTACTTC. Its translation: CASSRYLGETQYF. The genes are TRBV4-1 and TRBJ2-5, with D unresolved. Per germline, CDR1 MGHRA and CDR2 YSYEKL. Between the trimmed V and J ends, which lost 4 bases and 4 bases, there was a span of 10 bases. The CDR3 length is 13 residues.

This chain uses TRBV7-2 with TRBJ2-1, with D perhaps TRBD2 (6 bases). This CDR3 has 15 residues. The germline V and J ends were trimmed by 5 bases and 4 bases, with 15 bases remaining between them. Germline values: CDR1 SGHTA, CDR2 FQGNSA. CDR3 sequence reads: CASSPGTSPYNEQFF. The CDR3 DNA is TGTGCCAGCAGCCCCGGGACTTCACCGTACAATGAGCAGTTCTTC.

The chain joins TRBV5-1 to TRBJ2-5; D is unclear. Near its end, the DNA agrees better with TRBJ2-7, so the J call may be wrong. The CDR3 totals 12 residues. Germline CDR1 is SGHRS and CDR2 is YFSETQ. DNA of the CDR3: TGCGCCAGCAGCTTGACCACCTACGAGCAGTACTTC. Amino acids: CASSLTTYEQYF.

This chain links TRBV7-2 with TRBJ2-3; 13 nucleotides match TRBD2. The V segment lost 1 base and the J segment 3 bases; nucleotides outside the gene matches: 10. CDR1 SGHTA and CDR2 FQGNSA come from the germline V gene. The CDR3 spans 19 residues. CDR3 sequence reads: CASSLVAYGLAGDTDTQYF. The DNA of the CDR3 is TGTGCCAGCAGCTTAGTAGCTTATGGACTAGCGGGAGATACAGATACGCAGTATTTT.

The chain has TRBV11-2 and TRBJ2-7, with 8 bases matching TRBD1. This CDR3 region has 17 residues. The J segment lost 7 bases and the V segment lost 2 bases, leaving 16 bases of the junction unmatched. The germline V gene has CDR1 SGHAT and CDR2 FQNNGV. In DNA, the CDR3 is TGTGCCAGCAGCTTACTTGGGTCGGGCAGGGGGCGAAGGGAGCAGTACTTC. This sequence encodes CASSLLGSGRGRREQYF.

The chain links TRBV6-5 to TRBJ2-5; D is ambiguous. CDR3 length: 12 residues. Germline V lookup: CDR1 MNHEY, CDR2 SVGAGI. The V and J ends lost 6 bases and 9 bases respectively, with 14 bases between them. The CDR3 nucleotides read TGTGCCAGCAGCCGGATTTTTGGGGCCCAGTACTTC. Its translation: CASSRIFGAQYF.

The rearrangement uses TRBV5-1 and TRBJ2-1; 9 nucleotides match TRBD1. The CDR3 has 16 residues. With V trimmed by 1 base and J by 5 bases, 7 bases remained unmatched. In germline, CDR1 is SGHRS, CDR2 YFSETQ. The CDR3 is CASSLLSTGGNNEQFF. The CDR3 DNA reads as TGCGCCAGCAGCTTGTTAAGTACAGGGGGCAACAATGAGCAGTTCTTC. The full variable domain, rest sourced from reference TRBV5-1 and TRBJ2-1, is KAGVTQTPRYLIKTRGQQVTLSCSPISGHRSVSWYQQTPGQGLQFLFEYFSETQRNKGNFPGRFSGRQFSNSRSEMNVSTLELGDSALYLCASSLLSTGGNNEQFFGPGTRLTVL.

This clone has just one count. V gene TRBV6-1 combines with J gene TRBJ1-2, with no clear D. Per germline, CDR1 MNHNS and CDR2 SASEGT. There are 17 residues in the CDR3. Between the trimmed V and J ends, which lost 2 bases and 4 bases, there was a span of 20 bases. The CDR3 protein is CASSERVGKGLSYGYTF. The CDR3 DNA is TGTGCCAGCAGTGAAAGGGTTGGAAAGGGATTGAGCTATGGCTACACCTTC.

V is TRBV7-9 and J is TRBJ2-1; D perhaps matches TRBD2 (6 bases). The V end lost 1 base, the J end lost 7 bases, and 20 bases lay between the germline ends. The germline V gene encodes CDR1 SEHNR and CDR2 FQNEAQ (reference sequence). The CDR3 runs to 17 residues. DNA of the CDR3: TGTGCCAGCAGCTTAGGGTCGGGTAGCGGAGGCCAAAATGAGCAGTTCTTC. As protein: CASSLGSGSGGQNEQFF.

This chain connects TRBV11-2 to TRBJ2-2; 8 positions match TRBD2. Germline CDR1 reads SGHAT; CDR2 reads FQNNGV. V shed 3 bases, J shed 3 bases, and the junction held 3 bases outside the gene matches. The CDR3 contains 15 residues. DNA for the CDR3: TGTGCCAGCAGCTTTAGCGGGACTTACACCGGGGAGCTGTTTTTT. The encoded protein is CASSFSGTYTGELFF.

CDR3 loop: CASSPGMQGTGDTGELFF. The CDR3 DNA reads TGTGCCAGCAGCCCTGGTATGCAGGGGACAGGGGACACCGGGGAGCTGTTTTTT. The J gene is TRBJ2-2, the V gene TRBV7-9; 10 bases are a match to TRBD1. CDR1 is SEHNR and CDR2 is FQNEAQ in the germline V gene (reference sequence). CDR3 length: 18 residues. V gave up 5 bases and J gave up 3 bases; unmatched junction bases: 12.

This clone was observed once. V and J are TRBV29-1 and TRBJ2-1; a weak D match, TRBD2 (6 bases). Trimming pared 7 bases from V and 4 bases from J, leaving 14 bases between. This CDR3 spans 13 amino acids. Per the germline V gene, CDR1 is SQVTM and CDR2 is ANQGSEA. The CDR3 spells CSARAGTYNEQFF. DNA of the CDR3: TGCAGCGCCAGGGCGGGAACGTACAATGAGCAGTTCTTC.

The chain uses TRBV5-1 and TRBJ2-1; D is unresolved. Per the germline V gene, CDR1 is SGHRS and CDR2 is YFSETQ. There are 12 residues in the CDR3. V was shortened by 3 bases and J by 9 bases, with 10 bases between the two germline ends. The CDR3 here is CASSSNWGEQFF. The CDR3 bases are TGCGCCAGCAGCTCTAATTGGGGTGAGCAGTTCTTC.

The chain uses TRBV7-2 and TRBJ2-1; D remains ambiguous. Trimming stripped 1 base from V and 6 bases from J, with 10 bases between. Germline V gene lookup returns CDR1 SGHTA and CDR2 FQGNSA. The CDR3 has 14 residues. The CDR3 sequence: CASSLVAYANEQFF. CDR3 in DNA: TGTGCCAGCAGCTTAGTCGCTTACGCCAATGAGCAGTTCTTC.

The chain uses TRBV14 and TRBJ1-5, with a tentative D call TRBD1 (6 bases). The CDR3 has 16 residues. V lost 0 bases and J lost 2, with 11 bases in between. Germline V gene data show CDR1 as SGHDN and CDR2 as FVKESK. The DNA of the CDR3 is TGTGCCAGCAGCCAAGATTCACAGGGAGGCAATCAGCCCCAGCATTTT. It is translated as CASSQDSQGGNQPQHF. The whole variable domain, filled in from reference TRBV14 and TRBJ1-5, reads EAGVTQFPSHSVIEKGQTVTLRCDPISGHDNLYWYRRVMGKEIKFLLHFVKESKQDESGMPNNRFLAERTGGTYSTLKVQPAELEDSGVYFCASSQDSQGGNQPQHFGDGTRLSIL.

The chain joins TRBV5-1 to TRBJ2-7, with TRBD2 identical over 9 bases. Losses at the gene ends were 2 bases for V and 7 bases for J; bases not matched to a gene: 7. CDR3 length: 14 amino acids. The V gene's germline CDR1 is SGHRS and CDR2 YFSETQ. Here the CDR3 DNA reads TGCGCCAGCAGCTTCCTAGCGGGAATGGAGGAGCAGTACTTC. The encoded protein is CASSFLAGMEEQYF. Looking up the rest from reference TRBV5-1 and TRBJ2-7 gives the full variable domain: KAGVTQTPRYLIKTRGQQVTLSCSPISGHRSVSWYQQTPGQGLQFLFEYFSETQRNKGNFPGRFSGRQFSNSRSEMNVSTLELGDSALYLCASSFLAGMEEQYFGPGTRLTVT.